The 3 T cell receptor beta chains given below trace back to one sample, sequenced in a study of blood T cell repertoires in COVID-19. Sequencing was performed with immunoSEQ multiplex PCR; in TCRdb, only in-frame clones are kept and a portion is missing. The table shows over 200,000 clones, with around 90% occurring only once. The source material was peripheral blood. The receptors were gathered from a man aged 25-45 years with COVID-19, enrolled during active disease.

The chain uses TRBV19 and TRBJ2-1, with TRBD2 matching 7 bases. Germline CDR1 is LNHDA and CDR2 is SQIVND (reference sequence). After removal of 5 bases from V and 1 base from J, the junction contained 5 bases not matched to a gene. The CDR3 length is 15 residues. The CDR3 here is CASSPSGISYNEQFF. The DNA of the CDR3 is TGTGCCAGTAGTCCGAGCGGGATATCCTACAATGAGCAGTTCTTC.

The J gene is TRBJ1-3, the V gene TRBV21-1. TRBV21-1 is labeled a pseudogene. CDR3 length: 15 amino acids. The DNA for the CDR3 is TGTGCCAGCAGCAAAGTGGGAGCCTCTGGAAACACCATATATTTT. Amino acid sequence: CASSKVGASGNTIYF.

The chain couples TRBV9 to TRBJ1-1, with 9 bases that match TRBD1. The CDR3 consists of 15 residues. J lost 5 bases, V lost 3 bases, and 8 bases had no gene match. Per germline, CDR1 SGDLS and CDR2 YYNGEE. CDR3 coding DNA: TGTGCCAGCAGCGAGTGGGGACAGGGAAGTACTGAAGCTTTCTTT. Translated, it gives CASSEWGQGSTEAFF. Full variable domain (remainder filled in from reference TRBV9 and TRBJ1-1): DSGVTQTPKHLITATGQRVTLRCSPRSGDLSVYWYQQSLDQGLQFLIQYYNGEERAKGNILERFSAQQFPDLHSELNLSSLELGDSALYFCASSEWGQGSTEAFFGQGTRLTVV.